This T cell receptor (beta chain) was documented in a study of cytomegalovirus exposure and HLA in healthy donors. Study-wide findings and caveats: With further analysis later on, most CMV-associated TCR beta chains appeared HLA-restricted. Per a later analysis, roughly 17,000 TCR beta sequences showed association with HLA alleles at 0.05 false discovery rate.

Vbeta (60) and Jbeta (13) primers were used in the PCR. Sequencing was performed with immunoSEQ multiplex PCR; in TCRdb, only in-frame clones are kept and a portion is missing. Of roughly 100,000 clones listed, 73% are singletons. The study sampled nominally healthy donors, though unrecorded immune exposures were likely. This clone was detected only once. As yet, its antigen is unknown. The germline V and J ends were trimmed by 6 bases and 4 bases, with 12 bases remaining between them. The CDR3 sequence is 13 residues long. CDR1 is MNHNY, CDR2 SVGAGI, per germline (reference sequence). V and J are TRBV6-6 and TRBJ2-5; D ambiguous. Material for sequencing was PBMCs. The receptor comes from a man aged 35 to 55 in good health and CMV-seronegative. The CDR3 is CASRLPSGETQYF. For the CDR3, the DNA is TGTGCCAGCAGACTACCGTCGGGAGAGACCCAGTACTTC.